This T cell receptor beta chain was sequenced for a study of response to subunit inactivated influenza vaccine. TCRdb re-analysed the RT-PCR reads in MiXCR, keeping a single row per CDR3 protein. The sample holds about 540,000 distinct CDR3 sequences, under 30% seen once. CDR3 size: 17 residues. Trimming removed 5 bases from V and 3 bases from J, with 21 bases in between. This sample also appeared in a second study, on T cells expressing NK-cell markers. Turning to that study: The TCR beta cDNA came from 5'RACE template switching with UMIs.

J is TRBJ2-3 and V is TRBV12-3 or TRBV12-4, with D tentatively TRBD1 (5 bases). Sequences were derived from CD4+ T cells sorted from PBMCs, sampled roughly 12 days after vaccination. The origin of this receptor is a man aged 50-60 years who received an inactivated influenza vaccine. Written as DNA, the CDR3 is TGTGCCAGCAGTACTGGTTGGACAACTGCTGAGACAGATACGCAGTATTTT. This translates into CASSTGWTTAETDTQYF.